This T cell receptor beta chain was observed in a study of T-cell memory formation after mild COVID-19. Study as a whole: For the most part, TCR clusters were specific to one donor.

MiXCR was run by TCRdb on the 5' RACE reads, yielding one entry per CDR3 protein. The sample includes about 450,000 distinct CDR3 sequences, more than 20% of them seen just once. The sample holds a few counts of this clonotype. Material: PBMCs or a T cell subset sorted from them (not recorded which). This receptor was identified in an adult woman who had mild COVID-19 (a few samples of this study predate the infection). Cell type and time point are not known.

CDR3 in amino acids: CASSQEAGPPQETQYF. In DNA, the CDR3 is TGTGCCAGCAGCCAAGAGGCAGGGCCCCCCCAAGAGACCCAGTACTTC. The J gene is TRBJ2-5, the V gene TRBV3-1, with D perhaps TRBD1 (5 bases). V dropped 0 bases and J dropped 1 base, with 12 bases sitting between them. Germline V lookup: CDR1 LGHDT, CDR2 YNNKEL (reference sequence). The length of the CDR3 is 16 residues.